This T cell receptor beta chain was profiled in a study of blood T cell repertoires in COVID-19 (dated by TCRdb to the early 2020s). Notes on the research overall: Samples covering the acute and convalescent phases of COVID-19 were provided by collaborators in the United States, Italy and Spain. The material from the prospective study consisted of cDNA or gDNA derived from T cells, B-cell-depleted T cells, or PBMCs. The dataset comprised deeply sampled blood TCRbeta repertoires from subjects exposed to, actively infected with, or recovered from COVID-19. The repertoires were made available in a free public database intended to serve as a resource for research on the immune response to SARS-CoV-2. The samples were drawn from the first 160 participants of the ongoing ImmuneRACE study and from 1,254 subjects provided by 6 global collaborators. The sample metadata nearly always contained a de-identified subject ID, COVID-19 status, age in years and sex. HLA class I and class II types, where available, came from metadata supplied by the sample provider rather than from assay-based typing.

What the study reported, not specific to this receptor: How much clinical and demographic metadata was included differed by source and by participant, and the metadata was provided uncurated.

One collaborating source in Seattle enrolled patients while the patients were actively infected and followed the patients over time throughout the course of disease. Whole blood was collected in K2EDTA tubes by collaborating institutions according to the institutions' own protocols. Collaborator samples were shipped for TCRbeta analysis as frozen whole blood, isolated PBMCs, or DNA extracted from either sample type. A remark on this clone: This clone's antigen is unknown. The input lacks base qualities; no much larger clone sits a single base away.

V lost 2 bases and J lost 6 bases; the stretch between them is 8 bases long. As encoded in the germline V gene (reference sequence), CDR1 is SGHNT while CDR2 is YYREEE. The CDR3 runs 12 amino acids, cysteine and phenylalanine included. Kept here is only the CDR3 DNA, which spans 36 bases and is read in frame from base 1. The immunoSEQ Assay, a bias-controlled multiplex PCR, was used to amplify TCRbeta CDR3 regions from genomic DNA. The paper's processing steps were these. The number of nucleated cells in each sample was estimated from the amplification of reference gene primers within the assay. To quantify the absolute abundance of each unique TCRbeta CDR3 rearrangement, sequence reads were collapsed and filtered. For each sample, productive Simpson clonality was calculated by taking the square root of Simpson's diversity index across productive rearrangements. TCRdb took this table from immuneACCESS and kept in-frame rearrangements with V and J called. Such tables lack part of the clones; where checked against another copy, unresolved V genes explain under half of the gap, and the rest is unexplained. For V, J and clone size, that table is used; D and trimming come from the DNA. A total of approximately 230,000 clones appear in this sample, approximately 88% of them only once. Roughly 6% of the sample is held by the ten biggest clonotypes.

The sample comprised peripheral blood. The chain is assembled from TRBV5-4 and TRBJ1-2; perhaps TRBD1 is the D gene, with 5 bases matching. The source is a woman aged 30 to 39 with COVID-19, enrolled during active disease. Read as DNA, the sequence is TGTGCCAGCAGCTTTTGGGGGGATGGCTACACCTTC. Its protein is CASSFWGDGYTF.